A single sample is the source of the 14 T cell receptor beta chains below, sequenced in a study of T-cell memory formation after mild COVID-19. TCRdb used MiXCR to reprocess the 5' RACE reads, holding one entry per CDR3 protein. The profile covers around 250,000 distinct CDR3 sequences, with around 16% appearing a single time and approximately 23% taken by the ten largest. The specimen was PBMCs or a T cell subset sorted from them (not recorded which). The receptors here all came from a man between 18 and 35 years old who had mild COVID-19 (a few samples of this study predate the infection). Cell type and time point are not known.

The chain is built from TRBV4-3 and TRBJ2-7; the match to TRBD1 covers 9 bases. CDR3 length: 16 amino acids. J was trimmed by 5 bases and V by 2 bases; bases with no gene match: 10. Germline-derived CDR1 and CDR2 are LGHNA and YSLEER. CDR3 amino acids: CASSQSPGTGYDEQYF. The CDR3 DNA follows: TGCGCCAGCAGCCAATCCCCTGGGACAGGGTACGACGAGCAGTACTTC.

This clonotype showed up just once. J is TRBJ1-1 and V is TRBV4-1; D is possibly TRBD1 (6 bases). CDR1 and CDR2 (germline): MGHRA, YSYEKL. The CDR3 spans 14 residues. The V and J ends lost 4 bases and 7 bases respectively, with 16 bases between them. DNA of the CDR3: TGCGCCAGCAGCCCGAGCGGACAGTGGGATGAAGCTTTCTTT. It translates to CASSPSGQWDEAFF.

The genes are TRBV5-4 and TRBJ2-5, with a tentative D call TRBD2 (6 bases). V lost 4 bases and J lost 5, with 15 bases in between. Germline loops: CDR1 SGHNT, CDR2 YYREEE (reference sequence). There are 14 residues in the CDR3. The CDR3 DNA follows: TGTGCCAGCAGCAACGCGGGACCTATGGAGACCCAGTACTTC. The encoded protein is CASSNAGPMETQYF.

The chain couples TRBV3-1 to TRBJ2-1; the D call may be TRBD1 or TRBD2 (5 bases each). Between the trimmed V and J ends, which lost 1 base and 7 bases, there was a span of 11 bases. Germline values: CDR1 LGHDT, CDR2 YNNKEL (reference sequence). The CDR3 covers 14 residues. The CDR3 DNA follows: TGTGCCAGCAGCCAAGGGGGGTCCCGTAATGAGCAGTTCTTC. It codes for CASSQGGSRNEQFF.

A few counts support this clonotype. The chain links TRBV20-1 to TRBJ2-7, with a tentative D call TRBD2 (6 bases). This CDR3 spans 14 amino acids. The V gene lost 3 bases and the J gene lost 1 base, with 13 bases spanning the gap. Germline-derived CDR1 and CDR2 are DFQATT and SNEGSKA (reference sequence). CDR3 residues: CSASPGLRSYEQYF. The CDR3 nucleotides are TGCAGTGCTAGTCCGGGACTCCGATCCTACGAGCAGTACTTC.

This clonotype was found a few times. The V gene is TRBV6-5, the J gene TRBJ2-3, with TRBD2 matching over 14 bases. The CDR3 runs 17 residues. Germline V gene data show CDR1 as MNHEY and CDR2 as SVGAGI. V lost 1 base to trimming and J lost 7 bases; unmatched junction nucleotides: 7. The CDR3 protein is CASSYFRGTSGGHTQYF. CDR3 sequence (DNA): TGTGCCAGCAGTTACTTTCGTGGGACTAGCGGGGGCCATACGCAGTATTTT.

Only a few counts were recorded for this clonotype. The CDR3 DNA follows: TGCGCCAGCAGCCCCAGACTAGCGGGGGGTTACAATGAGCAGTTCTTC. This translates into CASSPRLAGGYNEQFF. This chain connects TRBV5-1 to TRBJ2-1; TRBD2 matches at 13 bases. Looked up from germline, CDR1 is SGHRS and CDR2 is YFSETQ. This CDR3 contains 16 residues. With V trimmed by 4 bases and J by 4 bases, 5 bases remained unmatched.

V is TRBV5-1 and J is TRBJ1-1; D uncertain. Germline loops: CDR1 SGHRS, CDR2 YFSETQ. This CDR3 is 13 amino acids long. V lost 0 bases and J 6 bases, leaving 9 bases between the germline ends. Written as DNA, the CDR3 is TGCGCCAGCAGCTTGGCCAGGTCGGCTGAAGCTTTCTTT. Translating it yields CASSLARSAEAFF.

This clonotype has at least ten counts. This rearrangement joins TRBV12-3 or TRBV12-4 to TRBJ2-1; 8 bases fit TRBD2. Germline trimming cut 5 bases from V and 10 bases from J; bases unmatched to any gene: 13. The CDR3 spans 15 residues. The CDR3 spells CASSPRGAGFREQFF. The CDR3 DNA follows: TGTGCCAGCAGTCCGCGGGGGGCCGGTTTTAGAGAGCAGTTCTTC.

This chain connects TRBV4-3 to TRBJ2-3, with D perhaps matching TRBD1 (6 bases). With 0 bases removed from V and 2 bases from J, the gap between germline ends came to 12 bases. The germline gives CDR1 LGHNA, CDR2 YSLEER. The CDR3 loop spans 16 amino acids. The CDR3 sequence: CASSQDMPGATDTQYF. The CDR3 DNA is TGCGCCAGCAGCCAAGATATGCCAGGGGCCACAGATACGCAGTATTTT.

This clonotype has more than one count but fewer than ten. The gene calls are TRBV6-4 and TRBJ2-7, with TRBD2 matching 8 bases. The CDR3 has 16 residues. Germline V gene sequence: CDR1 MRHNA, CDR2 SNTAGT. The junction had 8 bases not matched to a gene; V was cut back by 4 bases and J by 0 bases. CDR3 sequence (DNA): TGTGCCAGCAGTGGGCGTCGGCGGGGGGACTCCTACGAGCAGTACGTC. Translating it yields CASSGRRRGDSYEQYV.

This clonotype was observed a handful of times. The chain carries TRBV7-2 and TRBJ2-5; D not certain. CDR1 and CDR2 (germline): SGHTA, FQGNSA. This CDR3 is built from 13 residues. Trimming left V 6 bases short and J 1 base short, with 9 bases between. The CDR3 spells CASRLGIQETQYF. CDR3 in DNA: TGTGCCAGCAGGTTGGGGATCCAAGAGACCCAGTACTTC.

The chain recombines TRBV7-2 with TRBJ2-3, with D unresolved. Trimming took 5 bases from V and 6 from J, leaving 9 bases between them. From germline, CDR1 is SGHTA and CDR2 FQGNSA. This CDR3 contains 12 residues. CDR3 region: CASSLVWDTQYF. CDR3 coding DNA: TGTGCCAGCAGCCTTGTCTGGGATACGCAGTATTTT.

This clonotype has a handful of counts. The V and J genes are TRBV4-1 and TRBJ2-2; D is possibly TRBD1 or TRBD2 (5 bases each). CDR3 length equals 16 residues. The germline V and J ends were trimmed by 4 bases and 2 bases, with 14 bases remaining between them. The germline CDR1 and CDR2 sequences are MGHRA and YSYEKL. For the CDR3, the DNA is TGCGCCAGCAGCCGGGGCACTAGGGGAAACACCGGGGAGCTGTTTTTT. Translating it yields CASSRGTRGNTGELFF.